This T cell receptor (beta chain) was sequenced in a study of shared clonotypes between healthy human individuals (dated by TCRdb to 2018 to 2020). About the investigation overall: Three men and a couple of women, aged 18 to 49 years, made up the cohort. For each donor, three plates each were used for CD4 naive and CD4 memory, two plates were used for CD8 naive, and one plate was used for CD8 memory. To estimate repertoire size and how much clonotypes are shared between individuals, the study performed deep sequencing of blood TCR repertoires from a few healthy adults. Different laboratories and diverse techniques were used to prepare libraries and sequence TCR repertoires, to increase sequencing depth and limit assay-specific biases. Leukapheresis yielded between about 0.9 and 8.9 billion PBMCs per donor. What the authors observed across the whole study: Estimated clonotype richness was generally larger for naive than for memory subsets. Sampling was restricted to blood, and TCR repertoires in tissues likely differ from the TCR repertoires found in blood. Based on pairwise subsampling, the degree of clonotype sharing among donors was expected to be affected by sequencing depth. Incomplete sequencing was indicated by rarefaction of sorted-subset datasets, despite the large sequencing depth. Across four donors, approximately 5% of naive CD4, approximately 3.5% of naive CD8, roughly 2.2% of memory CD4, and 0.3% to 0.45% of memory CD8 clonotypes were shared. Higher generation probabilities were observed for clonotypes shared by all four sorted-subset donors than for non-shared clonotypes. The small number of donors limited the genetic and exposure-history diversity represented.

TCR CDR3 regions were amplified from genomic DNA by multiplex PCR using the deep immunoSEQ assay. For each cell subset, the extracted genomic DNA was distributed evenly across all wells of several immunoSEQ 96-well plates, and each plate served as one replicate. For sorted subsets, each replicate PCR was loaded with 150 to 250 ng genomic DNA, equivalent to 30,000 to 35,000 T cell genomes. The purified libraries were quantified using a Qubit 3.0 fluorometer, sized with a Bioanalyzer 2100, and then quantified again using the KAPA Library Quantification kit. Every immunoSEQ 96-well plate was sequenced on a separate single-read 150-cycle Illumina NextSeq 550 flow cell. The study's processing was this. Because the immunoSEQ output held only junctional sequences and lacked quality scores, the filtering could not match the filtering applied to full-length reads. To assign V/J genes and CDR3, sequences were annotated using PyIR, a Python wrapper for IgBLAST v1.9, with IMGT germline references. Any read was removed if the V/J assignment was weak (E-value above 1e-6), the CDR3 was missing, or the read contained stop codons, out-of-frame junctions, or ambiguous translated residues. V3J clonotypes were defined as sequences sharing an identical inferred V gene, J gene, and CDR3 amino acid sequence. Percentage overlap between repertoires was calculated by dividing the number of shared unique clonotypes by the size of the smaller repertoire. Three approaches were used to assess repertoire richness: RTK rarefaction, the Chao1 estimator, and Recon v2.1 estimates of unobserved clonotypes. Generation probabilities were computed with OLGA for all TCRbeta clonotypes obtained by the gDNA method from a handful of donors. TCRdb's version of the immuneACCESS table is confined to in-frame rearrangements and falls short of the full clone set. An unresolved V gene accounts for under half of the shortfall where checked; the remainder is of unknown origin. D and trimming come from the DNA, and the V and J calls and clone size come from that table. Across this sample there are over 850,000 clones, with around three quarters seen only once. The top ten constitute roughly 0.57% of the sample.

The donors were healthy, HIV-negative adults who had no recently reported acute infections or vaccinations. Every donor was a Caucasian adult living in Nashville, Tennessee, USA. CD4+ T cells were enriched by magnetic negative selection; naive cells were then positively selected on CD45RA, and the negative fraction formed the memory subset. After blood collection by leukapheresis, PBMCs were isolated using Ficoll-Histopaque density gradient centrifugation and then cryopreserved in the vapor phase of liquid nitrogen. Analytical flow cytometry was used to check the purity and quantity of each magnetically sorted T cell population. Genomic DNA was isolated from each sorted fraction and quantified by UV absorbance on a Nanodrop 2000c. As for this clone: The target of this receptor is not known. Nothing much larger sits one base from this clone, and base qualities are not available.

V loses 5 bases of germline sequence and J loses 6 bases, and the interval between the two ends is 13 bases. From a lookup of the germline V gene (reference sequence), CDR1 and CDR2 are LNHDA and SQIVND. The CDR3 starts with the cysteine, ends with the phenylalanine, and has 13 residues. CDR3 DNA is the only sequence kept; it has 39 bases, read in frame from the first base. The material sequenced was memory CD4+ T cells from PBMCs. Per the publication, the cell subset or site label means: CD45RA-negative fraction. The chain is made from TRBV19 and TRBJ1-1; the D gene is perhaps TRBD1, from 5 matching bases. The source is a man between 18 and 29 years old in good health. Some clones in this sample may be carry-over from other donors' samples. The CDR3: CASSDGGRAEAFF. The bases are TGTGCCAGTAGTGATGGGGGTAGGGCTGAAGCTTTCTTT.